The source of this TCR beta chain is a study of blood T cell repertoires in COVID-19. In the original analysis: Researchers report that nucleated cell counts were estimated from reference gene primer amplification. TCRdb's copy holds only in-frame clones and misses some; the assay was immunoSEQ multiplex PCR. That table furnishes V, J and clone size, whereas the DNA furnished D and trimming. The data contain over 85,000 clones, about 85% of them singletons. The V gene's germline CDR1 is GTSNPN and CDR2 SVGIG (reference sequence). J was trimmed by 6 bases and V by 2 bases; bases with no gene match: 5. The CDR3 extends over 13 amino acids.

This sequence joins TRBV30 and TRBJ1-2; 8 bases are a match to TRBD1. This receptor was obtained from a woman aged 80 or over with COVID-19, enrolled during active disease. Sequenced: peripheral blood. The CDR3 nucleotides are TGTGCCTGGAGTTTCCGGACAGGGAATGGCTACACCTTC. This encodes CAWSFRTGNGYTF.